This passage covers 28 T cell receptor beta chains from one sample sequenced in a study of beta chain features in type 1 diabetes. The sequenced template was cDNA made from the entire isolated RNA. TCRdb's table, derived via immunoSEQ multiplex PCR, lists solely in-frame clones and lacks some. The sample shows roughly 150,000 clones, approximately 10% of them seen only once. The sample comprised central memory CD4+ T cells from blood. The source of these receptors is a man younger than 35 in good health.

The chain uses TRBV9 and TRBJ1-2; weak D call: TRBD1 (6 bases). Trimming stripped 1 base from V and 8 bases from J, with 18 bases between. Germline-derived CDR1 and CDR2 are SGDLS and YYNGEE. CDR3 length: 15 amino acids. CDR3 coding DNA: TGTGCCAGCAGCGTACTTAGCGGGACATCGGACGGCTACACCTTC. This gives the protein CASSVLSGTSDGYTF.

This clone appeared a few times. This chain connects TRBV29-1 to TRBJ1-3; TRBD1 is a possible D gene (6 bases). Trimming pared 4 bases from V and 0 bases from J, leaving 7 bases between. The germline V gene has CDR1 SQVTM and CDR2 ANQGSEA. This CDR3 contains 13 residues. The DNA for the CDR3 is TGCAGCGTTGGACAGGTCTCTGGAAACACCATATATTTT. As protein: CSVGQVSGNTIYF.

The rearrangement uses TRBV7-3 and TRBJ2-3, with D perhaps matching TRBD2 (6 bases). V lost 3 bases and J 2 bases, leaving 12 bases between the germline ends. There are 15 residues in the CDR3. Germline V gene lookup returns CDR1 SGHTA and CDR2 FQGTGA. Here the CDR3 reads CASSFGSGVTDTQYF. The CDR3 DNA reads as TGTGCCAGCAGCTTTGGTTCGGGAGTCACAGATACGCAGTATTTT.

This CDR3 reads CASTQGPRTFLHF. In nucleotides, the CDR3 is TGTGCCAGCACGCAGGGGCCCAGAACCTTCTTGCATTTT. This chain uses TRBV6-6 with TRBJ1-5, with D possibly TRBD1 on 6 matching bases. The germline V and J ends were trimmed by 7 bases and 15 bases, with 22 bases remaining between them. CDR1 is MNHNY, CDR2 SVGAGI, per germline (reference sequence). The CDR3 is made up of 13 amino acids.

The J gene is TRBJ1-1, the V gene TRBV7-6; D might be TRBD1 (5 bases). Trimming shortened V by 1 base and J by 8 bases, and 11 bases separated the two germline ends. Germline CDR1 is SGHVS and CDR2 is FNYEAQ. This CDR3 contains 13 residues. CDR3 loop: CASSLGAWDEAFF. In DNA form, the CDR3 reads TGTGCCAGCAGCTTAGGGGCCTGGGACGAAGCTTTCTTT. Looking up the rest from reference TRBV7-6 and TRBJ1-1 gives the full variable domain: GAGVSQSPRYKVTKRGQDVALRCDPISGHVSLYWYRQALGQGPEFLTYFNYEAQQDKSGLPNDRFSAERPEGSISTLTIQRTEQRDSAMYRCASSLGAWDEAFFGQGTRLTVV.

The rearrangement joins TRBV9 to TRBJ1-2, with a possible D match to TRBD1 (5 bases). With 3 bases removed from V and 6 bases from J, the gap between germline ends came to 15 bases. The CDR3 totals 14 residues. Germline values: CDR1 SGDLS, CDR2 YYNGEE. CDR3 in DNA: TGTGCCAGCAGCGCCAGAGCCGGGGGGAATGGCTACACCTTC. Its protein is CASSARAGGNGYTF.

This clone was detected only a few times. Relative to the germline gene, one junction end is altered; a read error may explain this. This chain links TRBV7-2 with TRBJ2-1; no firm D call. This CDR3 has 13 amino acids. The germline gives CDR1 SGHTA, CDR2 FQGNSA. For the CDR3, the DNA is TGTGCCAGCAGTTACGTAGGTGGCTATGGCGTGGTCTTC. Translated: CASSYVGGYGVVF.

V usage is TRBV7-2 and J usage is TRBJ1-1; no clear D. This CDR3 has 12 amino acids. Trimming cost V 1 base and J 8 bases, with 8 bases left between them. Germline loops: CDR1 SGHTA, CDR2 FQGNSA. The CDR3: CASSLGVGEAFF. As DNA, the CDR3 is TGTGCCAGCAGCTTAGGGGTAGGCGAAGCTTTCTTT.

In its sample, this clone was seen many times. The chain recombines TRBV4-3 with TRBJ2-6, with D hard to call. CDR3 length: 16 residues. With 1 base removed from V and 0 bases from J, the gap between germline ends came to 7 bases. Germline values: CDR1 LGHNA, CDR2 YSLEER. The CDR3 DNA reads as TGCGCCAGCAGCCAAGTCCGGATCTCTGGGGCCAACGTCCTGACTTTC. Its translation is CASSQVRISGANVLTF.

This chain joins TRBV13 and TRBJ2-1, with 12 bases identical to TRBD2. This CDR3 comprises 17 residues. The germline V gene encodes CDR1 PRHDT and CDR2 FYEKMQ (reference sequence). V was pared by 3 bases and J by 8 bases, with 11 bases of the junction left unmatched. This CDR3 is CASSFTSRTSGTYEQFF. In DNA, the CDR3 is TGTGCCAGCAGCTTCACATCGAGGACTAGCGGGACCTATGAGCAGTTCTTC.

This clone was counted many times. Other DNA sequences within the sample encode an identical CDR3. The chain joins TRBV14 to TRBJ2-5; unclear D gene. Germline CDR1 reads SGHDN; CDR2 reads FVKESK. Trimming removed 5 bases from V and 5 bases from J, with 6 bases in between. CDR3 length: 11 amino acids. The CDR3 spells CASSYRETQYF. CDR3 nucleotide sequence: TGTGCCAGCAGCTATCGCGAGACCCAGTACTTC.

The rearrangement uses TRBV4-1 and TRBJ2-7, with TRBD1 as a possible D gene (6 bases). Germline CDR1 MGHRA, CDR2 YSYEKL. V was clipped by 5 bases and J by 2 bases, with 16 bases between them. The CDR3 extends over 15 amino acids. The CDR3 loop reads CASSETGKGTYEQYF. CDR3 DNA sequence: TGCGCCAGCAGCGAAACAGGGAAAGGGACCTACGAGCAGTACTTC.

This clone was seen at least ten times. The chain couples TRBV5-1 to TRBJ2-7; TRBD1 matches 10 bases. V shed 4 bases, J shed 7 bases, and the junction held 8 bases outside the gene matches. The CDR3 is 14 amino acids. Germline CDR1 and CDR2: SGHRS and YFSETQ. The CDR3 DNA reads as TGCGCCAGCAGCCTCGGGACAGGGGTTAGGGAGCAGTACTTC. Translation gives CASSLGTGVREQYF. The variable domain in full, with the rest retrieved from reference TRBV5-1 and TRBJ2-7, is KAGVTQTPRYLIKTRGQQVTLSCSPISGHRSVSWYQQTPGQGLQFLFEYFSETQRNKGNFPGRFSGRQFSNSRSEMNVSTLELGDSALYLCASSLGTGVREQYFGPGTRLTVT.

This clone has just a few counts. The rearrangement joins TRBV11-2 to TRBJ2-4; no firm D call. Germline V gene lookup returns CDR1 SGHAT and CDR2 FQNNGV. The CDR3 is 14 residues long. V was trimmed by 0 bases and J by 8 bases, leaving 11 bases between them. DNA of the CDR3: TGTGCCAGCAGCTTAGACAGGCTGTCGGACATTCAGTACTTC. Translating it yields CASSLDRLSDIQYF.

This clone was found a few times. This chain joins TRBV4-1 and TRBJ1-4; no definite D call. There are 15 residues in the CDR3. CDR1 is MGHRA and CDR2 is YSYEKL in the germline V gene. Trimming removed 0 bases from V and 8 bases from J, with 13 bases in between. The chain's CDR3 is CASSQDGFTTEKLFF. CDR3 DNA: TGCGCCAGCAGCCAAGACGGGTTCACGACGGAAAAACTGTTTTTT.

The chain recombines TRBV29-1 with TRBJ2-1; no reliable D call. Germline V gene sequence: CDR1 SQVTM, CDR2 ANQGSEA. Trimming left V 4 bases short and J 6 bases short, with 22 bases between. The CDR3 is 16 amino acids. The CDR3 sequence: CSVVSLAKHISNEQFF. The CDR3 DNA follows: TGCAGCGTTGTGAGCCTCGCTAAGCATATCAGCAATGAGCAGTTCTTC.

This clone was detected only a few times. The V and J genes are TRBV30 and TRBJ1-3; D may be TRBD1 (5 bases). Germline V CDR1 and CDR2: GTSNPN, SVGIG (reference sequence). Trimming took off 5 bases at V and 4 bases at J, with 9 bases between the two ends. The length of the CDR3 is 12 residues. The CDR3: CAWDSGGNTIYF. CDR3 sequence (DNA): TGTGCCTGGGACAGCGGAGGAAACACCATATATTTT.

CDR3 nucleotide sequence: TGTGCCAGCAGTGAATTCGGAGCCCTCACCGGGGAGCTGTTTTTT. This encodes CASSEFGALTGELFF. The V gene is TRBV2, the J gene TRBJ2-2; D gene unclear. Germline V lookup: CDR1 SNHLY, CDR2 FYNNEI. Between the trimmed V and J ends, which lost 2 bases and 4 bases, there was a span of 11 bases. The CDR3 runs to 15 residues.

The chain recombines TRBV5-4 with TRBJ1-4; D possibly corresponds to TRBD1 (5 bases). Germline V gene data show CDR1 as SGHNT and CDR2 as YYREEE (reference sequence). Trimming stripped 4 bases from V and 8 bases from J, with 15 bases between. The CDR3 spans 14 residues. This CDR3 is CASSNRQLGEKLFF. In DNA, the CDR3 is TGTGCCAGCAGCAACAGACAGCTGGGGGAAAAACTGTTTTTT.

This clone was counted ten times or more. The chain links TRBV4-3 to TRBJ1-6; 8 bases agree with TRBD1. The CDR3 is 16 residues long. V shed 3 bases, J shed 9 bases, and the junction held 10 bases outside the gene matches. Per the germline V gene, CDR1 is LGHNA and CDR2 is YSLEER. Here the CDR3 DNA reads TGCGCCAGCAGCCAGGGGACCGGACAGGGATCTTCACCCCTCCACTTT. Encoded protein: CASSQGTGQGSSPLHF.

There are a few counts of this clone. This chain links TRBV28 with TRBJ2-7, with D hard to call. The CDR3 runs 14 residues. With 7 bases removed from V and 0 bases from J, the gap between germline ends came to 13 bases. Germline assignment: CDR1 MDHEN and CDR2 SYDVKM. The CDR3 bases are TGTGCCAGCATTTCGCCGAGTTACTCCTACGAGCAGTACTTC. Translating gives CASISPSYSYEQYF.

This chain uses TRBV27 with TRBJ2-3, with D perhaps assigned TRBD1 or TRBD2 (5 bases each). The CDR3 totals 14 residues. V dropped 7 bases and J dropped 2 bases, with 13 bases sitting between them. Looked up from germline, CDR1 is MNHEY and CDR2 is SMNVEV (reference sequence). The CDR3 bases are TGTGCCAGCACCCCGAGGGGCTCCACAGATACGCAGTATTTT. Its protein product is CASTPRGSTDTQYF.

This clone turned up a few times. The chain uses TRBV27 and TRBJ2-7; no reliable D call. There are 11 residues in the CDR3. Deletions cut 4 bases from V and 5 bases from J, with 6 bases between. Germline V CDR1 and CDR2: MNHEY, SMNVEV (reference sequence). The CDR3 is CASSSRNEQYF. DNA for the CDR3: TGTGCCAGCAGTTCCAGGAACGAGCAGTACTTC.

The chain uses TRBV27 and TRBJ2-7; TRBD2 aligns across 12 bases. The V gene end was trimmed by 6 bases and the J gene end by 1 base; junction bases not matched to a gene: 10. Looked up from germline, CDR1 is MNHEY and CDR2 is SMNVEV (reference sequence). The CDR3 is made up of 17 amino acids. The CDR3 region is CASSRGTSGSSSYEQYF. CDR3 DNA: TGTGCCAGCAGCCGCGGGACTAGCGGGTCCTCTTCCTACGAGCAGTACTTC.

This clone was recorded a few times. The chain couples TRBV28 to TRBJ2-1; D uncertain. V was shortened by 4 bases and J by 0 bases, with 7 bases between the two germline ends. The CDR3 covers 14 residues. From germline, CDR1 is MDHEN and CDR2 SYDVKM. CDR3 in amino acids: CASSYPSSYNEQFF. CDR3 bases: TGTGCCAGCAGTTACCCTAGCTCCTACAATGAGCAGTTCTTC.

This clone was seen a few times. The J gene is TRBJ1-2, the V gene TRBV14; TRBD1 might be the D (6 bases). Trimming shortened V by 4 bases and J by 8 bases, and 17 bases separated the two germline ends. The length of the CDR3 is 14 residues. Germline CDR1 is SGHDN and CDR2 is FVKESK. Written as DNA, the CDR3 is TGTGCCAGCAGCCCGACCGGTGCAGGGGCGGGCTACACCTTC. Translation: CASSPTGAGAGYTF. The full variable domain, its missing parts supplied by reference TRBV14 and TRBJ1-2, is EAGVTQFPSHSVIEKGQTVTLRCDPISGHDNLYWYRRVMGKEIKFLLHFVKESKQDESGMPNNRFLAERTGGTYSTLKVQPAELEDSGVYFCASSPTGAGAGYTFGSGTRLTVV.

This clone came up a few times. This chain's CDR3 is CASSEQFAGSGELFF. The CDR3 DNA sequence: TGTGCCAGCAGTGAACAATTCGCCGGGTCCGGGGAGCTGTTTTTT. The V and J genes are TRBV25-1 and TRBJ2-2; D unresolved. CDR3 length equals 15 residues. V gave up 2 bases and J gave up 6 bases, with 13 bases separating them. The germline CDR1 and CDR2 sequences are MGHDK and SYGVNS.

This chain uses TRBV29-1 with TRBJ1-2; 8 bases are a match to TRBD1. V lost 7 bases to trimming and J lost 4 bases; unmatched junction nucleotides: 5. Germline values: CDR1 SQVTM, CDR2 ANQGSEA. There are 12 residues in the CDR3. CDR3 in DNA: TGCAGCGACATGACAGGGGCCTATGGCTACACCTTC. Translating it yields CSDMTGAYGYTF.